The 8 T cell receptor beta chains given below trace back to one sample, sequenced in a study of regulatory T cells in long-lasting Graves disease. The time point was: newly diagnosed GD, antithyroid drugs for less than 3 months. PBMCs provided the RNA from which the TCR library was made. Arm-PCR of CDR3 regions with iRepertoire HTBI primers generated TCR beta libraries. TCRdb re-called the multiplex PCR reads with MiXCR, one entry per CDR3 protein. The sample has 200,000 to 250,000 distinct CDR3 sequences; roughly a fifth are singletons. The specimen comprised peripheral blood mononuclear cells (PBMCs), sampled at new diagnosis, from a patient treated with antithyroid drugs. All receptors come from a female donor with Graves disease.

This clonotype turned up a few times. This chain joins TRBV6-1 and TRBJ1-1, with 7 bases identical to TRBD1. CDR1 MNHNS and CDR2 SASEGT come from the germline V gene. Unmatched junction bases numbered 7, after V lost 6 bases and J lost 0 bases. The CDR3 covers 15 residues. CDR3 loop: CASSLGQLMNTEAFF. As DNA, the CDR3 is TGTGCCAGCAGCCTGGGACAGCTCATGAACACTGAAGCTTTCTTT.

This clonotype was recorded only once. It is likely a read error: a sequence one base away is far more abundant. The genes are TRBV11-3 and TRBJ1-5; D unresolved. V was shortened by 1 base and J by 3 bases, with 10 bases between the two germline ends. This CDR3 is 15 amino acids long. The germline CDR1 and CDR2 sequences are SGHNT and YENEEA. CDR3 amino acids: CASSLAGAPNQPQHF. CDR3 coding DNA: TGTGCCAGCAGCTTAGCGGGAGCGCCCAATCAGCCCCAGCATTTT.

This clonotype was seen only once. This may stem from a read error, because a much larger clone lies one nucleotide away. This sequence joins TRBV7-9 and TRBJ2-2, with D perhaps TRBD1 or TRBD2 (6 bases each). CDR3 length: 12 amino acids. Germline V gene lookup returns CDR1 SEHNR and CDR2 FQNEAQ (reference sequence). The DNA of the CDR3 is TGTGCCAGCGCCCAGGGGTTCGGGGAGGTGTTTTTT. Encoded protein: CASAQGFGEVFF.

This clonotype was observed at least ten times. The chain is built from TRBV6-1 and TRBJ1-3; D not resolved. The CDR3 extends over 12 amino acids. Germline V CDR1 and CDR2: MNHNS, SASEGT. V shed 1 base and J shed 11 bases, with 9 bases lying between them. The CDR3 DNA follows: TGTGCCAGCAGTGAAGTCCGGTCGCCCATATATTTT. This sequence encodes CASSEVRSPIYF.

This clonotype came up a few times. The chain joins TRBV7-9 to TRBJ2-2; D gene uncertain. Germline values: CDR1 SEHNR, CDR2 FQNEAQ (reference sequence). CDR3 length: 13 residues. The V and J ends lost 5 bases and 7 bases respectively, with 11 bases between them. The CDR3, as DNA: TGTGCCAGCAGCCCCTCGAACTACGGGGAGCTGTTTTTT. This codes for CASSPSNYGELFF.

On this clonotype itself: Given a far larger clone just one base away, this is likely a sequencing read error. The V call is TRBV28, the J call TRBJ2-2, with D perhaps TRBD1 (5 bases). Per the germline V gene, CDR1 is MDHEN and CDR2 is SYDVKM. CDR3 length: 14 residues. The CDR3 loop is CASGLGQNTGELFF. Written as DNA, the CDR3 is TGTGCCAGCGGTTTAGGACAGAACACCGGGGAGCTGTTTTTT.

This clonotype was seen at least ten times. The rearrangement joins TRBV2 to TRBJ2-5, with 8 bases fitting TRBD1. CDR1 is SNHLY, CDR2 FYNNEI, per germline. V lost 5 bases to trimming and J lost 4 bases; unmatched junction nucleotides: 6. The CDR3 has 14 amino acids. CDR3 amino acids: CASSPDRDSETQYF. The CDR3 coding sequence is TGTGCCAGCAGTCCGGACAGGGACTCAGAGACCCAGTACTTC.

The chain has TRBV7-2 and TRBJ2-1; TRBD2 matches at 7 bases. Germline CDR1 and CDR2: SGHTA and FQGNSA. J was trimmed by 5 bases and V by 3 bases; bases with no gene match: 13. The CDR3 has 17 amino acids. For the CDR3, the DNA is TGTGCCAGCAGCTTTGGCCCGGGGCTAGCGGCAGACAATGAGCAGTTCTTC. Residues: CASSFGPGLAADNEQFF.